What follows describes a single T cell receptor (beta chain). A read error may explain this, as a much larger clone is one base away. This entry belongs to a study of patients with pleural tuberculosis. Using its own MiXCR run on the reads, TCRdb lists one record per CDR3 protein. The sample gives approximately 53,000 distinct CDR3 sequences, less than 9.5% of which show up once; 15% to 20% is in the top ten. CDR3 length: 14 residues. Germline V gene sequence: CDR1 LGHDT, CDR2 YNNKEL (reference sequence). The chain is built from TRBV3-1 and TRBJ1-1; a possible D gene is TRBD1 (6 bases). The source of this sequence is a human donor with pleural tuberculosis. The DNA of the CDR3 is TGTGCCAGCAGCCAATCAGGGGCGTTAACTGAAGCTTCCTTT. It specifies CASSQSGALTEASF.